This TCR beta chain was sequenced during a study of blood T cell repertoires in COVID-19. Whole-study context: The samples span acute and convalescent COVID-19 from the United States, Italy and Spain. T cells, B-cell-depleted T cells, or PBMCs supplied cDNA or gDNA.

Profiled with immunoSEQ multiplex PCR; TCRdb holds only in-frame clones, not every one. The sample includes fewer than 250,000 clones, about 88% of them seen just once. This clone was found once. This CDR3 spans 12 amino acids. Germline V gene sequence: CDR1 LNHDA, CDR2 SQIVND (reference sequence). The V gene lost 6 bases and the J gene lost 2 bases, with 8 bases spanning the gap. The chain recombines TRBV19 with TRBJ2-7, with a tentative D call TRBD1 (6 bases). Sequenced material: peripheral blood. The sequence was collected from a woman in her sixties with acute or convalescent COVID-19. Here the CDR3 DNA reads TGTGCCAGTAGCAACAGGGCCTACGAGCAGTACTTC. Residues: CASSNRAYEQYF. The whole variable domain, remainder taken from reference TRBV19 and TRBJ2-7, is DGGITQSPKYLFRKEGQNVTLSCEQNLNHDAMYWYRQDPGQGLRLIYYSQIVNDFQKGDIAEGYSVSREKKESFPLTVTSAQKNPTAFYLCASSNRAYEQYFGPGTRLTVT.